This entry is about one T cell receptor (beta chain). The data were produced by immunoSEQ multiplex PCR, yet TCRdb's version contains in-frame clones alone and is incomplete. The repertoire includes around 74,000 clones, around 93% of them detected once, and 11% sits in the top ten. Germline V CDR1 and CDR2: SGHVS, FNYEAQ. The V end lost 3 bases, the J end lost 7 bases, and 9 bases lay between the germline ends. The CDR3 contains 12 residues. These data are taken from a study of OX40 agonist ivuxolimab in advanced cancers. Sequenced material: CD4+ or CD8+ T cells sorted from blood, taken in a trial of the OX40 agonist ivuxolimab. This TCR was sampled from an adult with an advanced solid tumor such as melanoma, head and neck, liver or kidney cancer. The chain has TRBV7-6 and TRBJ1-1; D might be TRBD1 (5 bases). The CDR3 nucleotides read TGTGCCAGCAGCTTTGGAGGGGATGAAGCTTTCTTT. Protein product: CASSFGGDEAFF.